What follows are 17 T cell receptor beta chains derived from one specimen sequenced in a study of T cell responses to AZD1222 COVID-19 vaccine. Clones were sequenced by immunoSEQ multiplex PCR, and TCRdb holds only the in-frame ones, with some missing. The sample includes roughly 180,000 clones, around 93% of them seen just once. The sequences come from peripheral blood, collected on day 0 of AZD1222 vaccination. The source is an adult in good health.

This clone appeared once. This rearrangement joins TRBV24-1 to TRBJ2-5, with 8 bases matching TRBD1. Germline V gene data show CDR1 as KGHDR and CDR2 as SFDVKD. Trimming cost V 4 bases and J 1 base; bases outside gene matches: 4. The CDR3 totals 15 residues. The CDR3 protein is CATSEGGQAQETQYF. The DNA for the CDR3 is TGTGCCACCAGTGAGGGGGGACAGGCCCAAGAGACCCAGTACTTC.

The chain joins TRBV30 to TRBJ1-1; D may be TRBD1 (5 bases). Germline CDR1 is GTSNPN and CDR2 is SVGIG (reference sequence). The CDR3 is 12 residues long. Trimming pared 2 bases from V and 7 bases from J, leaving 11 bases between. CDR3 coding DNA: TGTGCCTGGAGTTCACAGGATAGTGAAGCTTTCTTT. Translating gives CAWSSQDSEAFF.

V usage is TRBV25-1 and J usage is TRBJ2-2, with D possibly being TRBD2 (6 bases). The CDR3 has 13 amino acids. V lost 4 bases, J lost 6 bases, and 9 bases lay in between. Germline V lookup: CDR1 MGHDK, CDR2 SYGVNS. CDR3 sequence: CASSVGGPGELFF. For the CDR3, the DNA is TGTGCCAGCAGTGTCGGGGGACCCGGGGAGCTGTTTTTT.

The genes are TRBV19 and TRBJ2-4, with D perhaps matching TRBD1 (5 bases). The CDR3 consists of 15 residues. Germline CDR1 is LNHDA and CDR2 is SQIVND (reference sequence). The V end lost 9 bases, the J end lost 0 bases, and 15 bases lay between the germline ends. The chain's CDR3 is CASKVGPLAKNIQYF. The CDR3 nucleotides are TGTGCCAGCAAGGTGGGGCCTCTAGCCAAAAACATTCAGTACTTC.

The V call is TRBV3-1 (or the pseudogene TRBV3-2), the J call TRBJ2-4; 9 bases align to TRBD1. The CDR3 sequence is 14 residues long. J was trimmed by 5 bases and V by 4 bases; bases with no gene match: 3. Per the germline V gene, CDR1 is LGHDT and CDR2 is YNNKEL (reference sequence). The DNA of the CDR3 is TGTGCCAGCAGCCCCGGGACAGGGCAAAACATTCAGTACTTC. This gives the protein CASSPGTGQNIQYF.

V is TRBV14 and J is TRBJ2-1; 10 nucleotides align to TRBD2. In germline, CDR1 is SGHDN, CDR2 FVKESK. Losses at the gene ends were 1 base for V and 4 bases for J; bases not matched to a gene: 10. The CDR3 is 18 residues long. CDR3 in DNA: TGTGCCAGCAGCCAAGTTCCAGCGGGAGGGCCCATATACAATGAGCAGTTCTTC. The encoded protein is CASSQVPAGGPIYNEQFF. Combining the CDR3 with reference TRBV14 and TRBJ2-1 gives the whole variable domain EAGVTQFPSHSVIEKGQTVTLRCDPISGHDNLYWYRRVMGKEIKFLLHFVKESKQDESGMPNNRFLAERTGGTYSTLKVQPAELEDSGVYFCASSQVPAGGPIYNEQFFGPGTRLTVL.

This clone was observed a single time. The rearrangement links TRBV28 to TRBJ2-7; TRBD2 matches 8 bases. Germline assignment: CDR1 MDHEN and CDR2 SYDVKM. The V segment lost 9 bases and the J segment 0 bases; nucleotides outside the gene matches: 7. The length of the CDR3 is 14 residues. CDR3 protein: CASRPAGDSYEQYF. The CDR3 DNA reads as TGTGCCAGTAGGCCAGCGGGGGACTCCTACGAGCAGTACTTC.

V gene TRBV2 combines with J gene TRBJ2-7; 11 bases match TRBD1. The CDR3 covers 12 residues. Germline V gene lookup returns CDR1 SNHLY and CDR2 FYNNEI. V was pared by 9 bases and J by 5 bases, with 3 bases of the junction left unmatched. The CDR3 region has the DNA TGTGCCAGGACGGGACAGGGGGACGAGCAGTACTTC. Residues: CARTGQGDEQYF. The complete variable domain, with remaining parts taken from reference TRBV2 and TRBJ2-7, reads EPEVTQTPSHQVTQMGQEVILRCVPISNHLYFYWYRQILGQKVEFLVSFYNNEISEKSEIFDDQFSVERPDGSNFTLKIRSTKLEDSAMYFCARTGQGDEQYFGPGTRLTVT.

This rearrangement joins TRBV2 to TRBJ2-7; D assignment may be TRBD1 or TRBD2 (6 bases each). The V gene's germline CDR1 is SNHLY and CDR2 FYNNEI. V lost 5 bases, J lost 4 bases, and 9 bases lay in between. The CDR3 runs 12 residues. The CDR3 here is CASSPGAYEQYF. The DNA for the CDR3 is TGTGCCAGCAGTCCGGGGGCTTACGAGCAGTACTTC. The full variable domain, its missing parts supplied by reference TRBV2 and TRBJ2-7, is EPEVTQTPSHQVTQMGQEVILRCVPISNHLYFYWYRQILGQKVEFLVSFYNNEISEKSEIFDDQFSVERPDGSNFTLKIRSTKLEDSAMYFCASSPGAYEQYFGPGTRLTVT.

The V call is TRBV5-1, the J call TRBJ2-1; the match to TRBD2 covers 11 bases. Germline values: CDR1 SGHRS, CDR2 YFSETQ. CDR3 length: 17 amino acids. Unmatched junction bases numbered 7, after V lost 0 bases and J lost 5 bases. CDR3 sequence: CASSLAAGSGRDNEQFF. The CDR3 bases are TGCGCCAGCAGCTTGGCTGCGGGTAGCGGGAGGGACAATGAGCAGTTCTTC. Using reference TRBV5-1 and TRBJ2-1 for the parts outside the CDR3, the full variable domain is KAGVTQTPRYLIKTRGQQVTLSCSPISGHRSVSWYQQTPGQGLQFLFEYFSETQRNKGNFPGRFSGRQFSNSRSEMNVSTLELGDSALYLCASSLAAGSGRDNEQFFGPGTRLTVL.

The chain joins TRBV15 to TRBJ1-1; possible D gene TRBD1, 6 bases. The V gene lost 5 bases and the J gene lost 4 bases, with 20 bases spanning the gap. Germline CDR1 and CDR2: LNHNV and YYDKDF (reference sequence). This CDR3 is built from 16 residues. CDR3 sequence reads: CATSLLGGARGTEAFF. The CDR3 DNA follows: TGTGCCACCAGCCTATTGGGGGGGGCCCGCGGCACTGAAGCTTTCTTT.

The gene calls are TRBV7-2 and TRBJ1-5; no firm D call. The germline gives CDR1 SGHTA, CDR2 FQGNSA. The CDR3 spans 14 residues. The V end lost 5 bases, the J end lost 4 bases, and 12 bases lay between the germline ends. The CDR3 is CASSPTGGNQPQHF. CDR3 DNA sequence: TGTGCCAGCAGCCCGACGGGTGGTAATCAGCCCCAGCATTTT. The whole variable domain, filled in from reference TRBV7-2 and TRBJ1-5, reads GAGVSQSPSNKVTEKGKDVELRCDPISGHTALYWYRQSLGQGLEFLIYFQGNSAPDKSGLPSDRFSAERTGGSVSTLTIQRTQQEDSAVYLCASSPTGGNQPQHFGDGTRLSIL.

The chain has TRBV5-5 and TRBJ1-3; weak D call: TRBD1 (5 bases). This CDR3 region has 15 residues. CDR1 and CDR2 from the germline V gene are SGHKS and YYEKEE (reference sequence). V was shortened by 3 bases and J by 0 bases, with 10 bases between the two germline ends. As DNA, the CDR3 is TGTGCCAGCAGCTCGCCGACAGACTCTGGAAACACCATATATTTT. Translated: CASSSPTDSGNTIYF.

The chain links TRBV6-5 to TRBJ1-6; 7 bases agree with TRBD1. The CDR3 sequence is 14 residues long. V lost 6 bases, J lost 5 bases, and 4 bases stayed unmatched. Germline loops: CDR1 MNHEY, CDR2 SVGAGI. This chain's CDR3 is CASRLTGDNSPLHF. In DNA, the CDR3 is TGTGCCAGCAGGTTAACAGGGGATAATTCACCCCTCCACTTT.

In nucleotides, the CDR3 is TGCGCCAGCAGCTTGACCTTTATGAACACTGAAGCTTTCTTT. Protein product: CASSLTFMNTEAFF. The chain is built from TRBV5-1 and TRBJ1-1, with unresolved D. The V end lost 1 base, the J end lost 0 bases, and 7 bases lay between the germline ends. Germline loops: CDR1 SGHRS, CDR2 YFSETQ. CDR3 length: 14 amino acids. The full variable domain, its missing parts supplied by reference TRBV5-1 and TRBJ1-1, is KAGVTQTPRYLIKTRGQQVTLSCSPISGHRSVSWYQQTPGQGLQFLFEYFSETQRNKGNFPGRFSGRQFSNSRSEMNVSTLELGDSALYLCASSLTFMNTEAFFGQGTRLTVV.

The chain uses TRBV11-2 and TRBJ2-7; D possibly corresponds to TRBD1 (5 bases). The ends were cut back, 3 bases at V and 1 base at J, with 13 bases in the middle. The CDR3 is 15 amino acids. The germline V gene has CDR1 SGHAT and CDR2 FQNNGV. Here the CDR3 DNA reads TGTGCCAGCAGCTTCCAGGCAGGGCTATCCTACGAGCAGTACTTC. The encoded protein is CASSFQAGLSYEQYF.

The chain couples TRBV27 to TRBJ2-1; D unresolved. CDR3 size: 13 residues. The germline V gene encodes CDR1 MNHEY and CDR2 SMNVEV (reference sequence). With 7 bases removed from V and 3 bases from J, the gap between germline ends came to 10 bases. The CDR3 reads CASTTLGYNEQFF. The CDR3 DNA is TGTGCCAGCACCACCCTGGGCTACAATGAGCAGTTCTTC.